These T cell receptor beta chains were read from a single sample in a study of CXCR3-negative and CXCR3-positive naive CD8 T cells. Reprocessing the 5' RACE reads, TCRdb reports a single entry for every CDR3 protein and omits DNA. The sample table includes nearly 45,000 distinct CDR3 sequences. Sequenced input: memory CD8+ T cells from blood. The origin of the receptors is a human donor in good health. Some clones in this sample may be carry-over from other donors' samples. Both conserved end residues are part of each CDR3. Each record gives: J gene, V gene, CDR3 protein.

TRBJ1-4	TRBV27	CASSTDDGATNEKLFF
TRBJ1-2	TRBV29-1	CSVHRGAYGYTF
TRBJ1-5	TRBV2	CASSPTGGGQPQHF
TRBJ2-7	TRBV6-2/TRBV6-3	CASSLTENYEQYF
TRBJ1-1	TRBV29-1	CSVEVWMRLGRSNTEAFF
TRBJ2-4	TRBV15	CATSRGQGQDIQYF
TRBJ2-4	TRBV20-1	CSARVYLAGTLAKNIQYF
TRBJ2-1	TRBV20-1	CSAKEIIESYNEQFF
TRBJ2-7	TRBV29-1	CSVAPGQQFYEQYF
TRBJ2-7	TRBV28	CASSFFASGSVSYEQYF
TRBJ2-7	TRBV29-1	CSVVPSGRYEQYF
TRBJ2-3	TRBV10-3	CAINAFKGETDTQYF
TRBJ1-1	TRBV28	CASSPGHLNTEAFF
TRBJ2-1	TRBV9	CASSVEGTGSNEQFF
TRBJ2-1	TRBV29-1	CSVEGQDTYNEQFF
TRBJ2-1	TRBV20-1	CSARDSGTESSYNEQFF
TRBJ2-3	TRBV20-1	CSATRLISTDTQYF